The T cell receptor (beta chain) described here comes from a study of blood T cell repertoires in COVID-19. On the study more broadly: Both acute and convalescent COVID-19 samples were obtained from the United States, Italy and Spain. Sample material is recorded as cDNA or gDNA derived from T cells, B-cell-depleted T cells, or PBMCs.

The germline V gene has CDR1 SGHAT and CDR2 FQNNGV. The CDR3 is made up of 15 amino acids. Trimming pared 6 bases from V and 4 bases from J, leaving 16 bases between. In the study's own analysis: Using reference gene primer amplification, nucleated cell counts were estimated. Produced via immunoSEQ multiplex PCR; TCRdb's table is partial and in-frame only. The DNA was the basis for D and trimming; V, J and clone size are from that table. Altogether 30,000 to 50,000 clones are present, about 87% being singletons, with the ten largest covering about 24%. J is TRBJ1-3 and V is TRBV11-2; the D is unclear. Sequenced sample: peripheral blood. This sequence originates from a man aged 50 to 59 with active or convalescent COVID-19. The CDR3 coding sequence is TGTGCCAGCAGACCTCTCGCCCCCAGGGGAAACACCATATATTTT. This encodes CASRPLAPRGNTIYF.